These T cell receptor beta chains were read from a single sample in a study of technical replicates of blood from a handful of donors. Clones were read by immunoSEQ multiplex PCR, and TCRdb kept only the in-frame ones, dropping some. This sample carries more than 60,000 clones, approximately 95% of them seen once, and the ten largest clones take about 0.25%. The sequencing sample was made of T cells isolated from PBMCs. All receptors come from a human donor in good health. The CDR3 runs from the conserved cysteine through the conserved F or W. The order of the fields is V gene, clone size, D gene, J gene, CDR3 DNA, CDR3 protein. A D gene is named only where the DNA matches it firmly. Some rows have no size entry. The others give once, few or many, or a class for an expanded clone.

v_gene: TRBV7-9; abundance: few; d_gene: .; j_gene: TRBJ1-4; CDR3nt: TGTGCCAGCAGCCTAACCTCGGAAAAACTGTTTTTT; CDR3aa: CASSLTSEKLFF
v_gene: TRBV9; abundance: once; d_gene: .; j_gene: TRBJ2-7; CDR3nt: TGTGCCAGCAGCGTAACCCCCCTGGGGGGGCAGTACTTC; CDR3aa: CASSVTPLGGQYF
v_gene: TRBV10-3; abundance: .; d_gene: TRBD1; j_gene: TRBJ2-4; CDR3nt: TGTGCCATCACCTCTCCAACCCAGGACAGGACGATCCTGCAGTACTTC; CDR3aa: CAITSPTQDRTILQYF
v_gene: TRBV10-3; abundance: .; d_gene: .; j_gene: TRBJ1-1; CDR3nt: TGTGCCATCAGTTCCCTAACAGGGCGGGTTGGCACTGAAGCTTTCTTT; CDR3aa: CAISSLTGRVGTEAFF
v_gene: TRBV7-9; abundance: .; d_gene: .; j_gene: TRBJ1-2; CDR3nt: TGTGCCAGCAGCTTGGACCGGGAAGAGGGCGGCTACACCTTC; CDR3aa: CASSLDREEGGYTF
v_gene: TRBV7-9; abundance: .; d_gene: .; j_gene: TRBJ1-1; CDR3nt: TGTGCCAGCAGCCAAACCGGGACACCAGCTGCTTTCTTT; CDR3aa: CASSQTGTPAAFF
v_gene: TRBV7-6; abundance: once; d_gene: .; j_gene: TRBJ2-1; CDR3nt: TGTGCCAGCAGCTTAGTACGGGGGAGCTCCTACAATGAGCAGTTCTTC; CDR3aa: CASSLVRGSSYNEQFF
v_gene: TRBV5-1; abundance: .; d_gene: .; j_gene: TRBJ2-3; CDR3nt: TGCGCCAGCAGCTTACACACGGATACGCAGTATTTT; CDR3aa: CASSLHTDTQYF
v_gene: TRBV2; abundance: .; d_gene: TRBD2; j_gene: TRBJ2-3; CDR3nt: TGTGCCAGCAGTGGACTAGCGGGGGGACAGGATACGCAGTATTTT; CDR3aa: CASSGLAGGQDTQYF
v_gene: TRBV7-9; abundance: .; d_gene: .; j_gene: TRBJ1-1; CDR3nt: TGTGCCAGCAGCTTGTATACTGAAGCTTTCTTT; CDR3aa: CASSLYTEAFF
v_gene: TRBV28; abundance: .; d_gene: .; j_gene: TRBJ2-3; CDR3nt: TGTGCCAGCAGTTTTTGGGGAGCCGAACAGTATTTT; CDR3aa: CASSFWGAEQYF
v_gene: TRBV7-9; abundance: .; d_gene: TRBD1; j_gene: TRBJ1-1; CDR3nt: TGTGCCAGCAGCCCGACAGGGGAAGTAGTTAAAGCTTTCTTT; CDR3aa: CASSPTGEVVKAFF
v_gene: TRBV27; abundance: .; d_gene: TRBD1; j_gene: TRBJ2-1; CDR3nt: TGTGCCAGCAGTACCTACGGACAGGGTGTTACGCATGAGCAGTTCTTC; CDR3aa: CASSTYGQGVTHEQFF
v_gene: TRBV11-2; abundance: .; d_gene: .; j_gene: TRBJ2-7; CDR3nt: TGTGCCAGCAGCTTACCCCCCCTAGCAGATGCCTACGAGCAGTACTTC; CDR3aa: CASSLPPLADAYEQYF
v_gene: TRBV30; abundance: .; d_gene: .; j_gene: TRBJ1-5; CDR3nt: TGTGCCTGGAGTGTACAGTCCGGCAATCAGCCCCAGCATTTT; CDR3aa: CAWSVQSGNQPQHF
v_gene: TRBV2; abundance: .; d_gene: TRBD1; j_gene: TRBJ2-4; CDR3nt: TGTGCCAGCAGTCCAGGACAGGTCAAAAACATTCAGTACTTC; CDR3aa: CASSPGQVKNIQYF
v_gene: TRBV5-6; abundance: .; d_gene: .; j_gene: TRBJ2-3; CDR3nt: TGTGCCAGCAGCTTGCGGCCGGAGAGCACAGATACGCAGTATTTT; CDR3aa: CASSLRPESTDTQYF
v_gene: TRBV14; abundance: .; d_gene: TRBD2; j_gene: TRBJ2-4; CDR3nt: TGTGCCAGCAGCCGCACCGGGACTAGCGACATTCAGTACTTC; CDR3aa: CASSRTGTSDIQYF
v_gene: TRBV6-4; abundance: .; d_gene: TRBD1; j_gene: TRBJ2-7; CDR3nt: TGTGCCAGCAGTGAAGGGACAGGGGCTTTCTACGAGCAGTACTTC; CDR3aa: CASSEGTGAFYEQYF
v_gene: TRBV19; abundance: .; d_gene: TRBD1; j_gene: TRBJ1-5; CDR3nt: TGTGCCAGTAGCACCCAGGGGGCGCGGCAGCCCCAGCATTTT; CDR3aa: CASSTQGARQPQHF
v_gene: TRBV6-5; abundance: few; d_gene: .; j_gene: TRBJ1-1; CDR3nt: TGTGCCAGCAGTTCTGTTAACACTGAAGCTTTCTTT; CDR3aa: CASSSVNTEAFF
v_gene: TRBV6-5; abundance: .; d_gene: .; j_gene: TRBJ2-7; CDR3nt: TGTGCCAGCAGTTTTTCAGGGGACGAGCAGTACTTC; CDR3aa: CASSFSGDEQYF
v_gene: TRBV19; abundance: .; d_gene: .; j_gene: TRBJ2-7; CDR3nt: TGTGCCAGTAGTATTACCGGGGGAACGAGTTACGAGCAGTACTTC; CDR3aa: CASSITGGTSYEQYF
v_gene: TRBV5-1; abundance: .; d_gene: .; j_gene: TRBJ2-7; CDR3nt: TGCGCCAGCAGCTTAAGCCAGGGCCGATCCTACGAGCAGTACTTC; CDR3aa: CASSLSQGRSYEQYF
v_gene: TRBV19; abundance: .; d_gene: TRBD1; j_gene: TRBJ2-7; CDR3nt: TGTGCCAGTAGTATGTTCCCGGGACAGATGTACGAGCAGTACTTC; CDR3aa: CASSMFPGQMYEQYF
v_gene: TRBV11-3; abundance: once; d_gene: TRBD2; j_gene: TRBJ2-7; CDR3nt: TGTGCCAGCAGCTACACTAGCGGGAACTCCTACGAGCAGTACTTC; CDR3aa: CASSYTSGNSYEQYF
v_gene: TRBV6-1; abundance: .; d_gene: .; j_gene: TRBJ2-3; CDR3nt: TGTGCCAGCAGTGAATTCCCCGACGGAGGAGATACGCAGTATTTT; CDR3aa: CASSEFPDGGDTQYF
v_gene: TRBV4-1; abundance: few; d_gene: .; j_gene: TRBJ2-7; CDR3nt: TGCGCCAGCAGCCAAGGGGAGCTTATCCACGAGCAGTACTTC; CDR3aa: CASSQGELIHEQYF
v_gene: TRBV20-1; abundance: .; d_gene: .; j_gene: TRBJ1-1; CDR3nt: TGCAGTGCTAGACAGGGTACTGAAGCTTTCTTT; CDR3aa: CSARQGTEAFF
v_gene: TRBV5-1; abundance: few; d_gene: TRBD1; j_gene: TRBJ2-7; CDR3nt: TGCGCCAGCAGCTTGTCACAGGGGCGCTCCTACGAGCAGTACTTC; CDR3aa: CASSLSQGRSYEQYF
v_gene: TRBV7-9; abundance: .; d_gene: .; j_gene: TRBJ2-2; CDR3nt: TGTGCCAGCAGCTTCTCGGGAACGAACACCGGGGAGCTGTTTTTT; CDR3aa: CASSFSGTNTGELFF